Shown below are 4 T cell receptor beta chains from a single sample sequenced in a study of shared clonotypes between healthy human individuals. The assay was immunoSEQ multiplex PCR, and TCRdb's table has in-frame clones only and misses some. Of about 690,000 clones in the sample, roughly 91% were seen once. The sequenced sample consisted of memory CD8+ T cells from PBMCs. The subset is: CD45RO+ cells pooled with CCR7-negative TemRA cells. These receptors all stem from a man younger than 35 in good health. Some clones in this sample may be carry-over from other donors' samples.

The J gene is TRBJ2-7, the V gene TRBV19, with D unresolved. The CDR3 spans 15 residues. V gave up 3 bases and J gave up 3 bases, with 15 bases separating them. Per the germline V gene, CDR1 is LNHDA and CDR2 is SQIVND (reference sequence). In DNA, the CDR3 is TGTGCCAGTAGTATGAACCGCCGCCTTTACTACGAGCAGTACTTC. It specifies CASSMNRRLYYEQYF. The entire variable domain, with the rest obtained from reference TRBV19 and TRBJ2-7, is as follows: DGGITQSPKYLFRKEGQNVTLSCEQNLNHDAMYWYRQDPGQGLRLIYYSQIVNDFQKGDIAEGYSVSREKKESFPLTVTSAQKNPTAFYLCASSMNRRLYYEQYFGPGTRLTVT.

The chain employs TRBV5-6 and TRBJ2-1, with a weak D call TRBD2 (6 bases). The germline V gene has CDR1 SGHDT and CDR2 YYEEEE. Trimming shortened V by 4 bases and J by 0 bases, and 8 bases separated the two germline ends. There are 14 residues in the CDR3. CDR3: CASSLGSSYNEQFF. In DNA, the CDR3 is TGTGCCAGCAGCCTCGGGAGCTCCTACAATGAGCAGTTCTTC.

Here the CDR3 DNA reads TGCGCCAGGCGGGCCGAGCAGTACTTC. It encodes CARRAEQYF. The rearrangement links TRBV10-1 to TRBJ2-7, with D perhaps TRBD2 (5 bases). V was trimmed by 9 bases and J by 6 bases, leaving 6 bases between them. The germline V gene encodes CDR1 WNHNN and CDR2 SYGVQD (reference sequence). The CDR3 contains 9 residues.

The rearrangement uses TRBV11-2 and TRBJ2-7; tentatively, D is TRBD1 or TRBD2 (5 bases each). There are 16 residues in the CDR3. V was shortened by 3 bases and J by 2 bases, with 17 bases between the two germline ends. Germline lookup yields CDR1 SGHAT and CDR2 FQNNGV. CDR3: CASSFPRGTVTYEQYF. In DNA form, the CDR3 reads TGTGCCAGCAGCTTCCCCAGAGGGACGGTAACCTACGAGCAGTACTTC. Based on the CDR3 plus reference TRBV11-2 and TRBJ2-7, the full variable domain is EAGVAQSPRYKIIEKRQSVAFWCNPISGHATLYWYQQILGQGPKLLIQFQNNGVVDDSQLPKDRFSAERLKGVDSTLKIQPAKLEDSAVYLCASSFPRGTVTYEQYFGPGTRLTVT.